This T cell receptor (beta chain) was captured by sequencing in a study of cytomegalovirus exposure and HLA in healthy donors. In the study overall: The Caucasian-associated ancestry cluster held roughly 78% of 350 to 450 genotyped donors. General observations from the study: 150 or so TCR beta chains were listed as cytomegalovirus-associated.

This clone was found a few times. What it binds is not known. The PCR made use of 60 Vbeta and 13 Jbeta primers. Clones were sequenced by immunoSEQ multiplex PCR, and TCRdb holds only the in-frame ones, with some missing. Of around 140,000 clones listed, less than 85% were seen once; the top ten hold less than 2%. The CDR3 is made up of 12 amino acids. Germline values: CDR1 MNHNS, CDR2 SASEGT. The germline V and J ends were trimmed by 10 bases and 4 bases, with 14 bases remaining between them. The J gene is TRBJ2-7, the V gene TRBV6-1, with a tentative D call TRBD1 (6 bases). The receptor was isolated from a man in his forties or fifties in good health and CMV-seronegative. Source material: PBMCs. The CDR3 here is CATEIRGYEQYF. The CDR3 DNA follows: TGTGCCACCGAGATCAGGGGTTACGAGCAGTACTTC.